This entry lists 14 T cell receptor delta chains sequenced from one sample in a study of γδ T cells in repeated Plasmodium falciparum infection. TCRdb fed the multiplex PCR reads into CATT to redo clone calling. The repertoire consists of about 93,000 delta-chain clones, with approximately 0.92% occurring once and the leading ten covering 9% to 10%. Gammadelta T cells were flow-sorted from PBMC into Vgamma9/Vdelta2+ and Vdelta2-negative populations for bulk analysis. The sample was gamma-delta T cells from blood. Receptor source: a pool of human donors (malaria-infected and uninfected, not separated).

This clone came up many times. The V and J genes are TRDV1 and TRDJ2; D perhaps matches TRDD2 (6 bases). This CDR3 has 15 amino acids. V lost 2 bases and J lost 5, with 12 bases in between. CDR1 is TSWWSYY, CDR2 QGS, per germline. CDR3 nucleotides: TGTGCTCTTGGGGAAGGGCCCTTCCCAACAGCACAACTCTTCTTT. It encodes CALGEGPFPTAQLFF.

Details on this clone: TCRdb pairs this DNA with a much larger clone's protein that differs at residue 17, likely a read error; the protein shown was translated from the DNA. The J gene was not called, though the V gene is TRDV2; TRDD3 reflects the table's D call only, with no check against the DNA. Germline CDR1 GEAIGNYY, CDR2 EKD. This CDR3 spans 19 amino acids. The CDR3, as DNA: TGTGCCTGTGACACCGGAATCGGTGGGGGATACAGAGGGGCCGATAAACCCATCTTT. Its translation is CACDTGIGGGYRGADKPIF.

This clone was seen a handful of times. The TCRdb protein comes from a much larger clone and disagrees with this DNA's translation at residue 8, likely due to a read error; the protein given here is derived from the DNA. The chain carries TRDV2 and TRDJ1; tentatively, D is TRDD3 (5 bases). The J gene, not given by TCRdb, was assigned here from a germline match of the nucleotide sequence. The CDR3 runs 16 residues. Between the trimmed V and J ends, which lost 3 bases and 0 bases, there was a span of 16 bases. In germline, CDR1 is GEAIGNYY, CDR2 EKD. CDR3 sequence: CACDPRTEGDTDKLIF. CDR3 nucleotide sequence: TGTGCCTGTGACCCACGTACTGAGGGGGACACCGATAAACTCATCTTT.

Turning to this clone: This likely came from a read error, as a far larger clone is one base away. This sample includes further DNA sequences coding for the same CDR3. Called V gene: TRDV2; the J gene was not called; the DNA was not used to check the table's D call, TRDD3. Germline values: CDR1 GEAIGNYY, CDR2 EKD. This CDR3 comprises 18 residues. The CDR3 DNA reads TGTGCCTGTGACACCCGGTTTTCGGCGCGGGGGGGCTGCGATAAGCTCATCTTT. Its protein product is CACDTRFSARGGCDKLIF.

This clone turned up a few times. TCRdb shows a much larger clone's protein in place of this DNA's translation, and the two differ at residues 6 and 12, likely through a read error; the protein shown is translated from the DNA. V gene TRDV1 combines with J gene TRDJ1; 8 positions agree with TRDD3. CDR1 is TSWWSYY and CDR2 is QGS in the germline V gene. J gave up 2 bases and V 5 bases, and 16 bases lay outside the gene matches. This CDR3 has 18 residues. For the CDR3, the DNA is TGTGCTCTTGGGACCAGCCCCTGGGGGACCCACGGGACCGATAAACTCATCTTT. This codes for CALGTSPWGTHGTDKLIF.

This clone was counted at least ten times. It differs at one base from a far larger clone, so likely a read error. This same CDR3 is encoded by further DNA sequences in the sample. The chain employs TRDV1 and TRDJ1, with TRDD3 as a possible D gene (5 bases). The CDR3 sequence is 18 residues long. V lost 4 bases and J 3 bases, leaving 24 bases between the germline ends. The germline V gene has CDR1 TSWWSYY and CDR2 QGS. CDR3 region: CALGVRWAPDVQADKLIF. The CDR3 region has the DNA TGTGCTCTTGGGGTCCGCTGGGCCCCGGATGTACAGGCCGATAAACTCATCTTT.

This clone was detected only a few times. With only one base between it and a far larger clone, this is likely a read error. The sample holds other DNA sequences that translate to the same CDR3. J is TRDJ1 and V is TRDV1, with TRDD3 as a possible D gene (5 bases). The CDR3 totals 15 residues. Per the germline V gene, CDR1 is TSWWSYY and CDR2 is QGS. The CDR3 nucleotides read TGTGCTCTGTGGGGAAGAGTGTCGTACACCGATAAACTCATCTTC. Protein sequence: CALWGRVSYTDKLIF.

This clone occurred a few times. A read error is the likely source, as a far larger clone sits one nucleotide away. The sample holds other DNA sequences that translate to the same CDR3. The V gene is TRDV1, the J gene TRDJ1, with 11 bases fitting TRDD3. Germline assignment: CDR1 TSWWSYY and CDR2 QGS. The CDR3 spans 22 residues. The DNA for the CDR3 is TGTGCACTTGGGGAACTCGACTGGACCTACCTACTGGGGGATAGGGGCACCGATAAACTCATCTTT. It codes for CALGELDWTYLLGDRGTDKLIF.

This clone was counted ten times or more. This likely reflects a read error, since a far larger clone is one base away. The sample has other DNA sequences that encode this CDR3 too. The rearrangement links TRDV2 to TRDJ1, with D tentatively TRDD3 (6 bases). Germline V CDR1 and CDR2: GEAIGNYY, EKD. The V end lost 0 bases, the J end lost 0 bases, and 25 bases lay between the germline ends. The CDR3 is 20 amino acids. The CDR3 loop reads CACDTLVLGDTRKDTDKLIF. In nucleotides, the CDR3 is TGTGCCTGTGACACCCTGGTACTGGGAGATACGCGGAAGGACACCGATAAACTCATCTTT.

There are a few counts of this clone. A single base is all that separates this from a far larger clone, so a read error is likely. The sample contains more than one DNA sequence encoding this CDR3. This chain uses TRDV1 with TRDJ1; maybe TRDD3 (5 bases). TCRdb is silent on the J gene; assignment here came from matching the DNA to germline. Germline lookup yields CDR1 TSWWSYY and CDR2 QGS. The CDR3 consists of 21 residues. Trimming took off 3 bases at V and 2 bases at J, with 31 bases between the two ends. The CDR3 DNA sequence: TGTGCTCTTGGGGAGCGTCCCCAGAAGCGGGATTATGCCCTTTCTACCGATAAACTCATCTTT. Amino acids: CALGERPQKRDYALSTDKLIF.

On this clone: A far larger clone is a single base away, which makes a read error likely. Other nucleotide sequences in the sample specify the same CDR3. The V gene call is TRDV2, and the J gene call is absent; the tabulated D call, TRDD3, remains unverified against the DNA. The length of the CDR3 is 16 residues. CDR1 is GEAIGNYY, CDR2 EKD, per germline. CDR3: CACDTGIRGNSDKLIF. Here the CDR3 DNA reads TGTGCCTGTGACACCGGAATAAGGGGGAACTCCGATAAACTCATTTTT.

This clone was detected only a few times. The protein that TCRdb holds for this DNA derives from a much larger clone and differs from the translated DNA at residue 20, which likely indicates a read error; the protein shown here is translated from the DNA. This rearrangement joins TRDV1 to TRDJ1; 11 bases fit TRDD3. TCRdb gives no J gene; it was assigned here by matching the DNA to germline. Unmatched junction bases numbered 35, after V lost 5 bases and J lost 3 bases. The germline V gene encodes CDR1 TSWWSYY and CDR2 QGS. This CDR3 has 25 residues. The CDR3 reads CALGILFIIPRLGDRRGEYADKLIF. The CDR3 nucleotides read TGTGCTCTTGGGATCCTTTTTATAATTCCTCGACTGGGGGATAGAAGGGGAGAATACGCCGATAAACTCATCTTT.

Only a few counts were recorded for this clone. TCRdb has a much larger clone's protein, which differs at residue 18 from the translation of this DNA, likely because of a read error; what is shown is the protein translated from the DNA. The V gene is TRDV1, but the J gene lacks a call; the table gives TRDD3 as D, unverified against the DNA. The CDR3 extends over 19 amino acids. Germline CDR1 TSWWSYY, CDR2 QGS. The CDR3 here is CALGELYPRQLGEPSKLTF. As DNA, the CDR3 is TGTGCTCTTGGGGAACTTTACCCACGCCAACTGGGGGAACCATCTAAACTCACCTTT.

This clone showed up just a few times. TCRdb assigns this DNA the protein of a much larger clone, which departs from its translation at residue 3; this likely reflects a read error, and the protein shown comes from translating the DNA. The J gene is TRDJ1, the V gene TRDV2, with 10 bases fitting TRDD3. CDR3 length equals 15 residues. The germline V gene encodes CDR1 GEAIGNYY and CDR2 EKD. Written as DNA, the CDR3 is TGTGCCCGTGACATCCTGGGGGATAAGGCCGATAAACTCATCTTT. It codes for CARDILGDKADKLIF.